This passage covers 32 T cell receptor beta chains from one sample sequenced in a study of blood T cell repertoires in COVID-19. Sequencing was performed with immunoSEQ multiplex PCR; in TCRdb, only in-frame clones are kept and a portion is missing. The sample has about 58,000 clones; 78% are singletons. Sequenced material: peripheral blood. These TCRs come from a human donor in a cohort sampled during active COVID-19.

The genes are TRBV6-5 and TRBJ1-1, with TRBD1 identical over 10 bases. Trimming removed 1 base from V and 6 bases from J; junction bases left unmatched: 5. The CDR3 runs to 15 residues. Germline CDR1 is MNHEY and CDR2 is SVGAGI. The CDR3 coding sequence is TGTGCCAGCAGTTACTACAGGACAGGGGGTTCTGAAGCTTTCTTT. This sequence encodes CASSYYRTGGSEAFF.

A single count supports this clone. V gene TRBV5-5 combines with J gene TRBJ1-5, with D possibly TRBD1 on 6 matching bases. From germline, CDR1 is SGHKS and CDR2 YYEKEE (reference sequence). The CDR3 is 17 residues long. Between the trimmed V and J ends, which lost 0 bases and 2 bases, there was a span of 15 bases. CDR3 sequence (DNA): TGTGCCAGCAGCTTGGCTCCAGGGGTAAGCGGCAATCAGCCCCAGCATTTT. Protein product: CASSLAPGVSGNQPQHF. The full variable domain, with the rest looked up from reference TRBV5-5 and TRBJ1-5, is DAGVTQSPTHLIKTRGQQVTLRCSPISGHKSVSWYQQVLGQGPQFIFQYYEKEERGRGNFPDRFSARQFPNYSSELNVNALLLGDSALYLCASSLAPGVSGNQPQHFGDGTRLSIL.

The chain has TRBV28 and TRBJ1-1; TRBD1 aligns across 9 bases. Trimming removed 3 bases from V and 5 bases from J; junction bases left unmatched: 7. The germline gives CDR1 MDHEN, CDR2 SYDVKM. The CDR3 length is 15 residues. The CDR3 reads CASSFPGTGKTEAFF. The DNA of the CDR3 is TGTGCCAGCAGTTTCCCCGGGACAGGGAAAACTGAAGCTTTCTTT.

The genes are TRBV28 and TRBJ1-3; the D gene is possibly TRBD1 (6 bases). This CDR3 is 17 amino acids long. CDR1 MDHEN and CDR2 SYDVKM come from the germline V gene. Trimming cost V 7 bases and J 3 bases, with 22 bases left between them. CDR3 sequence reads: CASTRGTGLVYGNTIYF. DNA of the CDR3: TGTGCCAGCACTCGGGGAACAGGGTTAGTTTATGGAAACACCATATATTTT.

J is TRBJ1-2 and V is TRBV4-1; 10 nucleotides agree with TRBD1. CDR3 length: 13 amino acids. Losses at the gene ends were 5 bases for V and 3 bases for J; bases not matched to a gene: 0. CDR1 and CDR2 (germline): MGHRA, YSYEKL. The chain's CDR3 is CASSGTGDYGYTF. CDR3 sequence (DNA): TGCGCCAGCAGCGGGACAGGGGACTATGGCTACACCTTC.

This clone was recorded many times. The chain couples TRBV9 to TRBJ2-1; 8 positions agree with TRBD2. V lost 1 base and J lost 0; bases outside the gene matches: 6. Looked up from germline, CDR1 is SGDLS and CDR2 is YYNGEE. The CDR3 loop spans 17 amino acids. The CDR3 loop reads CASSVYELAVSYNEQFF. As DNA, the CDR3 is TGTGCCAGCAGCGTATACGAACTAGCGGTCTCCTACAATGAGCAGTTCTTC.

V gene TRBV28 combines with J gene TRBJ1-2; the D gene is possibly TRBD1 (6 bases). The germline gives CDR1 MDHEN, CDR2 SYDVKM. The CDR3 has 11 amino acids. V was clipped by 5 bases and J by 7 bases, with 8 bases between them. The CDR3 region has the DNA TGTGCCAGCAGTCAGGGGTTTGGCTACACCTTC. This sequence encodes CASSQGFGYTF.

This chain connects TRBV5-6 to TRBJ2-7, with 10 bases matching TRBD2. Germline V CDR1 and CDR2: SGHDT, YYEEEE. The CDR3 sequence is 17 residues long. V dropped 0 bases and J dropped 0; count of bases not matched to a gene: 6. The CDR3 coding sequence is TGTGCCAGCAGCTTGGGCACTAGCGGGACCAGCTCCTACGAGCAGTACTTC. This sequence encodes CASSLGTSGTSSYEQYF.

In the case of this clone: Within the sample, other DNA sequences also encode this same CDR3. CDR3 in amino acids: CASSPGGQGNYGYTF. CDR3 nucleotides: TGTGCCAGCTCACCTGGGGGACAGGGGAACTATGGCTACACCTTC. The chain has TRBV18 and TRBJ1-2, with 10 bases identical to TRBD1. Looked up from germline, CDR1 is KGHSH and CDR2 is LQKENI. The V and J ends lost 3 bases and 2 bases, in that order; junction bases with no gene match: 3. The CDR3 loop spans 15 amino acids.

For the CDR3, the DNA is TGTGCCAGCAGTAGAGGGACAGGCATTAACACTGAAGCTTTCTTT. As protein: CASSRGTGINTEAFF. V is TRBV6-5 and J is TRBJ1-1; 8 nucleotides align to TRBD1. The V gene's germline CDR1 is MNHEY and CDR2 SVGAGI. V gave up 5 bases and J gave up 2 bases; unmatched junction bases: 7. The CDR3 sequence is 15 residues long.

This chain uses TRBV6-2 or TRBV6-3 with TRBJ2-7, with D possibly matching TRBD1 (6 bases). V dropped 2 bases and J dropped 4 bases, with 12 bases sitting between them. Germline loops: CDR1 MNHEY, CDR2 SVGEGT. CDR3 length equals 14 residues. The CDR3 bases are TGTGCCAGCAGTTACGACCAGGGGCTATACGAGCAGTACTTC. Amino acid sequence: CASSYDQGLYEQYF.

The chain carries TRBV3-1 (or the pseudogene TRBV3-2) and TRBJ2-1, with D possibly TRBD2 on 5 matching bases. The CDR3 is made up of 20 amino acids. CDR1 and CDR2 (germline): LGHDT, YNNKEL (reference sequence). The V end was cut by 1 base, the J end by 9 bases, with 31 bases between. CDR3 in DNA: TGTGCCAGCAGCCAAGGGGCAAAAACGCTGGGGAGCGGCCATTGGGGTGAGCAGTTCTTC. Protein sequence: CASSQGAKTLGSGHWGEQFF.

The J gene is TRBJ1-6, the V gene TRBV3-1 (or the pseudogene TRBV3-2), with 8 positions matching TRBD1. This CDR3 region has 14 residues. V shed 4 bases and J 9 bases; nucleotides not matched to a gene: 5. Germline CDR1 LGHDT, CDR2 YNNKEL (reference sequence). The CDR3: CASSPGQGSSPLHF. The CDR3 DNA follows: TGTGCCAGCAGCCCCGGACAGGGAAGTTCACCCCTCCACTTT.

The gene calls are TRBV19 and TRBJ1-2; D uncertain. The germline CDR1 and CDR2 sequences are LNHDA and SQIVND (reference sequence). The CDR3 loop spans 14 amino acids. Trimming removed 0 bases at V and 0 bases at J, with 5 bases between. The chain's CDR3 is CASSIDSANYGYTF. The CDR3 nucleotides are TGTGCCAGTAGTATAGACTCCGCTAACTATGGCTACACCTTC. The variable domain in full, with the rest retrieved from reference TRBV19 and TRBJ1-2, is DGGITQSPKYLFRKEGQNVTLSCEQNLNHDAMYWYRQDPGQGLRLIYYSQIVNDFQKGDIAEGYSVSREKKESFPLTVTSAQKNPTAFYLCASSIDSANYGYTFGSGTRLTVV.

The rearrangement joins TRBV7-9 to TRBJ1-1; 8 nucleotides match TRBD1. Germline V gene sequence: CDR1 SEHNR, CDR2 FQNEAQ (reference sequence). Losses at the gene ends were 5 bases for V and 5 bases for J; bases not matched to a gene: 4. The CDR3 has 13 amino acids. For the CDR3, the DNA is TGTGCCAGCAGCCAGGGGGCGGGGACTGAAGCTTTCTTT. Protein sequence: CASSQGAGTEAFF.

The chain carries TRBV5-1 and TRBJ1-2; the match to TRBD1 covers 8 bases. Germline CDR1 SGHRS, CDR2 YFSETQ. The CDR3 extends over 16 amino acids. The V segment lost 0 bases and the J segment 1 base; nucleotides outside the gene matches: 5. CDR3 bases: TGCGCCAGCAGCTTGGCCTCACAGGGGGGTAACTATGGCTACACCTTC. It codes for CASSLASQGGNYGYTF.

The chain recombines TRBV7-9 with TRBJ2-7; D ambiguous. Trimming stripped 5 bases from V and 3 bases from J, with 11 bases between. Per germline, CDR1 SEHNR and CDR2 FQNEAQ (reference sequence). This CDR3 region has 13 residues. The CDR3 sequence: CASSPPGSYEQYF. The CDR3 DNA is TGTGCCAGCAGCCCCCCGGGTAGCTACGAGCAGTACTTC.

The J gene is TRBJ1-3, the V gene TRBV19; possible D gene TRBD1, 5 bases. V lost 6 bases, J lost 2 bases, and 11 bases lay in between. Germline V gives CDR1 LNHDA, CDR2 SQIVND (reference sequence). The CDR3 is made up of 14 amino acids. The CDR3 is CASSPLTAGNTIYF. CDR3 bases: TGTGCCAGTAGCCCTCTGACAGCTGGAAACACCATATATTTT.

The chain employs TRBV15 and TRBJ2-1; TRBD2 matches at 8 bases. The CDR3 extends over 14 amino acids. The trim removed 4 bases at V and 3 bases at J, leaving 2 bases unmatched. The V gene's germline CDR1 is LNHNV and CDR2 YYDKDF (reference sequence). CDR3 nucleotides: TGTGCCACCAGCAAGGGACTAGACTACAATGAGCAGTTCTTC. It yields the protein CATSKGLDYNEQFF. Using reference TRBV15 and TRBJ2-1 for the parts outside the CDR3, the full variable domain is DAMVIQNPRYQVTQFGKPVTLSCSQTLNHNVMYWYQQKSSQAPKLLFHYYDKDFNNEADTPDNFQSRRPNTSFCFLDIRSPGLGDTAMYLCATSKGLDYNEQFFGPGTRLTVL.

The chain recombines TRBV6-5 with TRBJ2-7, with 8 positions matching TRBD1. Germline trimming cut 7 bases from V and 4 bases from J; bases unmatched to any gene: 12. CDR3 size: 15 residues. Germline V gene data show CDR1 as MNHEY and CDR2 as SVGAGI. The CDR3 protein is CASTLRGTGGYEQYF. DNA for the CDR3: TGTGCCAGCACTCTCCGAGGAACAGGGGGGTACGAGCAGTACTTC.

The chain uses TRBV14 and TRBJ2-4; 8 positions agree with TRBD2. The V gene end was trimmed by 0 bases and the J gene end by 0 bases; junction bases not matched to a gene: 10. Germline V gives CDR1 SGHDN, CDR2 FVKESK. This CDR3 is built from 19 residues. DNA of the CDR3: TGTGCCAGCAGCCAAGAAAGAACGGTAGCGGGGCTAGCCAAAAACATTCAGTACTTC. Translated, it gives CASSQERTVAGLAKNIQYF. The variable domain in full, completed from reference TRBV14 and TRBJ2-4, reads EAGVTQFPSHSVIEKGQTVTLRCDPISGHDNLYWYRRVMGKEIKFLLHFVKESKQDESGMPNNRFLAERTGGTYSTLKVQPAELEDSGVYFCASSQERTVAGLAKNIQYFGAGTRLSVL.

The chain joins TRBV11-2 to TRBJ1-6; a weak D match, TRBD1 (6 bases). The CDR3 loop spans 16 amino acids. The germline V gene has CDR1 SGHAT and CDR2 FQNNGV. V lost 3 bases and J lost 4, with 13 bases in between. CDR3 in amino acids: CASSFGGARYNSPLHF. The CDR3 nucleotides are TGTGCCAGCAGCTTCGGGGGGGCCCGGTATAATTCACCCCTCCACTTT.

The chain couples TRBV5-1 to TRBJ1-2, with a weak D call TRBD1 (6 bases). The V and J ends lost 0 bases and 4 bases respectively, with 10 bases between them. The CDR3 loop spans 14 amino acids. Per germline, CDR1 SGHRS and CDR2 YFSETQ. The CDR3 loop is CASSLEPGAYGYTF. CDR3 sequence (DNA): TGCGCCAGCAGCTTGGAACCAGGGGCCTATGGCTACACCTTC.

V gene TRBV7-9 combines with J gene TRBJ2-7; 12 nucleotides match TRBD2. The CDR3 has 15 amino acids. V trimming: 5 bases; J trimming: 3 bases; junction bases outside the gene matches: 5. Germline CDR1 reads SEHNR; CDR2 reads FQNEAQ (reference sequence). This chain's CDR3 is CASSRGLAGFYEQYF. The CDR3 bases are TGTGCCAGCAGCCGAGGACTAGCGGGATTCTACGAGCAGTACTTC.

This chain connects TRBV3-1 (or the pseudogene TRBV3-2) to TRBJ1-1; D gene unclear. Per germline, CDR1 LGHDT and CDR2 YNNKEL (reference sequence). CDR3 length equals 15 residues. V lost 0 bases and J 2 bases, leaving 10 bases between the germline ends. The CDR3 reads CASSQDWRGNTEAFF. CDR3 sequence (DNA): TGTGCCAGCAGCCAAGATTGGCGGGGTAACACTGAAGCTTTCTTT.

The chain carries TRBV19 and TRBJ1-3, with a tentative D call TRBD1 (5 bases). V was cut by 5 bases and J by 0 bases, with 20 bases left in between. The CDR3 sequence is 18 residues long. Germline values: CDR1 LNHDA, CDR2 SQIVND (reference sequence). The CDR3 loop reads CASSDGGKGSYSGNTIYF. The CDR3, as DNA: TGTGCCAGTAGTGACGGGGGTAAAGGATCGTACTCTGGAAACACCATATATTTT.

The gene calls are TRBV9 and TRBJ1-3; 9 bases are a match to TRBD1. J lost 8 bases, V lost 0 bases, and 12 bases had no gene match. Germline V gene sequence: CDR1 SGDLS, CDR2 YYNGEE. The CDR3 spans 17 residues. In nucleotides, the CDR3 is TGTGCCAGCAGCGTAGCCCTTCCGGACAGGGGTAGTCACACCATATATTTT. It codes for CASSVALPDRGSHTIYF.

This clone has only one observation. The chain links TRBV13 to TRBJ2-1; 7 bases align to TRBD2. There are 16 residues in the CDR3. The V gene's germline CDR1 is PRHDT and CDR2 FYEKMQ (reference sequence). Trimming at V came to 5 bases and at J to 7 bases, leaving 14 bases not matched to a gene. The CDR3 loop is CASSPRPLLAQNEQFF. The CDR3 DNA reads TGTGCCAGCAGCCCTCGACCCCTACTAGCGCAGAATGAGCAGTTCTTC.

This chain connects TRBV27 to TRBJ1-6, with a possible D match to TRBD1 (6 bases). V was clipped by 6 bases and J by 2 bases, with 14 bases between them. This CDR3 contains 16 residues. The germline V gene has CDR1 MNHEY and CDR2 SMNVEV (reference sequence). The CDR3 DNA reads as TGTGCCAGCAGAGACCCCAGGGGCACCTATAATTCACCCCTCCACTTT. Its protein product is CASRDPRGTYNSPLHF.

The J gene is TRBJ2-5, the V gene TRBV18; no definite D call. This CDR3 has 15 residues. The germline V gene has CDR1 KGHSH and CDR2 LQKENI. V gave up 0 bases and J gave up 2 bases, with 10 bases separating them. In DNA form, the CDR3 reads TGTGCCAGCTCACCACCGGCCGTACATCAAGAGACCCAGTACTTC. Its protein is CASSPPAVHQETQYF.

The genes are TRBV7-9 and TRBJ1-2; 7 bases map to TRBD1. V was pared by 5 bases and J by 7 bases, with 10 bases of the junction left unmatched. Looked up from germline, CDR1 is SEHNR and CDR2 is FQNEAQ (reference sequence). The CDR3 length is 14 residues. The CDR3 sequence: CASSPTTGLAGYTF. The DNA of the CDR3 is TGTGCCAGCAGCCCTACGACAGGGTTGGCTGGCTACACCTTC.

This chain uses TRBV25-1 with TRBJ2-7; 9 nucleotides align to TRBD1. CDR1 is MGHDK, CDR2 SYGVNS, per germline. The CDR3 runs to 16 residues. The trim removed 8 bases at V and 2 bases at J, leaving 13 bases unmatched. CDR3 residues: CASEKAGQGRTYEQYF. The CDR3 DNA sequence: TGTGCCAGCGAGAAAGCCGGACAGGGGAGAACCTACGAGCAGTACTTC.